The 19 T cell receptor beta chains below were found in one sample sequenced in a study of cytomegalovirus exposure and HLA in healthy donors. Vbeta (60) and Jbeta (13) primers were used in the PCR. Assay used: immunoSEQ multiplex PCR; TCRdb lists only in-frame clones, some missing. Of about 260,000 clones in the sample, 80% to 90% were seen once. The specimen sequenced was PBMCs. The receptors come from a woman aged 40 to 55 in good health and CMV-seropositive.

The chain joins TRBV30 to TRBJ1-4, with D possibly being TRBD1 (5 bases). Trimming cost V 7 bases and J 0 bases, with 6 bases left between them. CDR3 length: 12 residues. Germline V gene sequence: CDR1 GTSNPN, CDR2 SVGIG (reference sequence). The CDR3 loop is CALQATNEKLFF. CDR3 coding DNA: TGTGCCTTACAGGCAACTAATGAAAAACTGTTTTTT. The full variable domain, completed using reference TRBV30 and TRBJ1-4, is SQTIHQWPATLVQPVGSPLSLECTVEGTSNPNLYWYRQAAGRGLQLLFYSVGIGQISSEVPQNLSASRPQDRQFILSSKKLLLSDSGFYLCALQATNEKLFFGSGTQLSVL.

V gene TRBV27 combines with J gene TRBJ2-2, with a possible D match to TRBD1 (5 bases). The CDR3 covers 14 residues. Germline V gene data show CDR1 as MNHEY and CDR2 as SMNVEV (reference sequence). V dropped 5 bases and J dropped 0 bases, with 7 bases sitting between them. The chain's CDR3 is CASSEQANTGELFF. DNA of the CDR3: TGTGCCAGCAGTGAACAGGCGAACACCGGGGAGCTGTTTTTT.

This CDR3 reads CASRERGSYYEQYF. The CDR3 nucleotides are TGTGCCAGCAGAGAAAGGGGCAGCTACTACGAGCAGTACTTC. V and J are TRBV27 and TRBJ2-5, with D maybe TRBD1 (5 bases). The assigned J gene may be wrong: the sequence end matches TRBJ2-7 better. From germline, CDR1 is MNHEY and CDR2 SMNVEV (reference sequence). The CDR3 is made up of 14 amino acids.

The chain joins TRBV18 to TRBJ1-1; no firm D call. CDR1 KGHSH and CDR2 LQKENI come from the germline V gene. The CDR3 sequence is 13 residues long. V was clipped by 5 bases and J by 1 base, with 8 bases between them. CDR3 amino acids: CASSDNRNTEAFF. The CDR3 DNA reads TGTGCCAGCTCAGACAACAGGAACACTGAAGCTTTCTTT. The full variable domain, rest sourced from reference TRBV18 and TRBJ1-1, is NAGVMQNPRHLVRRRGQEARLRCSPMKGHSHVYWYRQLPEEGLKFMVYLQKENIIDESGMPKERFSAEFPKEGPSILRIQQVVRGDSAAYFCASSDNRNTEAFFGQGTRLTVV.

The V gene is TRBV7-9, the J gene TRBJ1-5, with 12 bases aligning to TRBD1. The germline V gene encodes CDR1 SEHNR and CDR2 FQNEAQ (reference sequence). Trimming cost V 5 bases and J 3 bases; bases outside gene matches: 8. CDR3 length equals 17 residues. In DNA form, the CDR3 reads TGTGCCAGCAGCCCCGGGACAGGGGGCATTTTCAATCAGCCCCAGCATTTT. It yields the protein CASSPGTGGIFNQPQHF.

V and J are TRBV27 and TRBJ1-1; D gene ambiguous. The CDR3 has 16 residues. Trimming removed 4 bases from V and 0 bases from J, with 15 bases in between. In germline, CDR1 is MNHEY, CDR2 SMNVEV (reference sequence). CDR3 coding DNA: TGTGCCAGCAGTTCTTTTATCAGGCAAGTGAACACTGAAGCTTTCTTT. As protein: CASSSFIRQVNTEAFF.

This chain links TRBV6-5 with TRBJ1-2; a possible D gene is TRBD1 (5 bases). The germline V and J ends were trimmed by 0 bases and 7 bases, with 9 bases remaining between them. Germline loops: CDR1 MNHEY, CDR2 SVGAGI. The CDR3 sequence is 13 residues long. CDR3 residues: CASSYSGRGGYTF. In DNA, the CDR3 is TGTGCCAGCAGTTACTCGGGGAGGGGTGGCTACACCTTC.

V and J are TRBV19 and TRBJ2-1, with 10 bases aligning to TRBD2. The CDR3 covers 15 residues. Germline CDR1 is LNHDA and CDR2 is SQIVND (reference sequence). V gave up 4 bases and J gave up 7 bases; unmatched junction bases: 7. This chain's CDR3 is CASSKTSGTSNEQFF. The CDR3 DNA reads TGTGCCAGTAGTAAAACTAGCGGGACGTCTAATGAGCAGTTCTTC.

As to this clone: Relative to the germline gene, one junction end is altered; a read error may explain this. The CDR3 sequence: CASSFRPGGQETRYF. In DNA form, the CDR3 reads TGTGCCAGCAGCTTCCGTCCGGGCGGGCAAGAGACCCGGTACTTC. This chain connects TRBV11-3 to TRBJ2-5; weak D call: TRBD2 (5 bases). The CDR3 loop spans 15 amino acids. Germline values: CDR1 SGHNT, CDR2 YENEEA.

The chain is built from TRBV27 and TRBJ2-2, with a tentative D call TRBD2 (6 bases). Germline CDR1 MNHEY, CDR2 SMNVEV (reference sequence). The CDR3 consists of 15 residues. Between the trimmed V and J ends, which lost 1 base and 0 bases, there was a span of 6 bases. The CDR3 DNA is TGTGCCAGCAGTTTATGGGGGGCGAACACCGGGGAGCTGTTTTTT. Translation gives CASSLWGANTGELFF.

This sequence joins TRBV7-8 and TRBJ2-3; a weak D match, TRBD2 (5 bases). CDR1 and CDR2 from the germline V gene are SGHVS and FQNEAQ. This CDR3 has 13 amino acids. Trimming removed 1 base from V and 6 bases from J, with 8 bases in between. The CDR3 protein is CASSLVEADTQYF. For the CDR3, the DNA is TGTGCCAGCAGCTTAGTGGAGGCTGATACGCAGTATTTT.

In its sample, this clone was seen a few times. This chain's CDR3 is CASSLAPGTDGYEQYF. The CDR3 DNA follows: TGTGCCAGCAGCTTAGCCCCCGGGACAGATGGCTACGAGCAGTACTTC. The V and J genes are TRBV7-9 and TRBJ2-7, with TRBD1 matching over 7 bases. CDR1 is SEHNR and CDR2 is FQNEAQ in the germline V gene (reference sequence). There are 16 residues in the CDR3. Trimming took 0 bases from V and 3 from J; bases not matched to a gene: 8.

The V and J genes are TRBV5-4 and TRBJ1-1; D unresolved. The germline V gene encodes CDR1 SGHNT and CDR2 YYREEE (reference sequence). V dropped 3 bases and J dropped 0 bases, with 9 bases sitting between them. The CDR3 extends over 14 amino acids. CDR3 sequence (DNA): TGTGCCAGCAGCTCCCCTTTAGTGAACACTGAAGCTTTCTTT. Its protein is CASSSPLVNTEAFF. Variable domain in full (rest from reference TRBV5-4 and TRBJ1-1): ETGVTQSPTHLIKTRGQQVTLRCSSQSGHNTVSWYQQALGQGPQFIFQYYREEENGRGNFPPRFSGLQFPNYSSELNVNALELDDSALYLCASSSPLVNTEAFFGQGTRLTVV.

V and J are TRBV29-1 and TRBJ1-1, with 11 bases aligning to TRBD1. The CDR3 totals 14 residues. Looked up from germline, CDR1 is SQVTM and CDR2 is ANQGSEA. The V and J ends lost 7 bases and 4 bases, in that order; junction bases with no gene match: 8. CDR3 region: CSATQGQGGTEAFF. CDR3 in DNA: TGCAGCGCAACACAGGGACAGGGGGGCACTGAAGCTTTCTTT. The full variable domain, rest sourced from reference TRBV29-1 and TRBJ1-1, is SAVISQKPSRDICQRGTSLTIQCQVDSQVTMMFWYRQQPGQSLTLIATANQGSEATYESGFVIDKFPISRPNLTFSTLTVSNMSPEDSSIYLCSATQGQGGTEAFFGQGTRLTVV.

J is TRBJ2-7 and V is TRBV30; possible D gene TRBD2, 6 bases. Trimming removed 0 bases from V and 4 bases from J, with 13 bases in between. The CDR3 runs to 14 residues. CDR1 is GTSNPN and CDR2 is SVGIG in the germline V gene (reference sequence). The CDR3 DNA sequence: TGTGCCTGGAGTGTACGCGGGGCCTTTTACGAGCAGTACTTC. Its protein is CAWSVRGAFYEQYF.

The chain couples TRBV23-1 to TRBJ2-1; 14 nucleotides agree with TRBD2. TRBV23-1 is an ORF, and what it does is uncertain. Losses at the gene ends were 6 bases for V and 8 bases for J; bases not matched to a gene: 3. The CDR3 is made up of 14 amino acids. The CDR3 is CASRGLAGAHEQFF. CDR3 in DNA: TGCGCCAGCAGGGGACTAGCGGGAGCCCATGAGCAGTTCTTC.

This clone was observed a single time. The chain joins TRBV27 to TRBJ2-5; 9 bases fit TRBD1. With V trimmed by 6 bases and J by 3 bases, 5 bases remained unmatched. The CDR3 consists of 14 residues. Germline V gene data show CDR1 as MNHEY and CDR2 as SMNVEV (reference sequence). As DNA, the CDR3 is TGTGCCAGCAGGACTTGGACAGGGGAAGAGACCCAGTACTTC. Its translation: CASRTWTGEETQYF.

V and J are TRBV29-1 and TRBJ2-2; D is unclear. Trimming took off 3 bases at V and 1 base at J, with 6 bases between the two ends. Germline V gene data show CDR1 as SQVTM and CDR2 as ANQGSEA. This CDR3 is 13 amino acids long. The CDR3 protein is CSVEVVNTGELFF. For the CDR3, the DNA is TGCAGCGTTGAGGTAGTGAACACCGGGGAGCTGTTTTTT.

This clone was observed a handful of times. The genes are TRBV4-1 and TRBJ2-1; 8 bases align to TRBD2. Per germline, CDR1 MGHRA and CDR2 YSYEKL. This CDR3 contains 17 residues. The V segment lost 0 bases and the J segment 8 bases; nucleotides outside the gene matches: 12. CDR3 loop: CASSQDRTGGPLDEQFF. CDR3 bases: TGCGCCAGCAGCCAAGATCGGACGGGAGGGCCGTTGGATGAGCAGTTCTTC.